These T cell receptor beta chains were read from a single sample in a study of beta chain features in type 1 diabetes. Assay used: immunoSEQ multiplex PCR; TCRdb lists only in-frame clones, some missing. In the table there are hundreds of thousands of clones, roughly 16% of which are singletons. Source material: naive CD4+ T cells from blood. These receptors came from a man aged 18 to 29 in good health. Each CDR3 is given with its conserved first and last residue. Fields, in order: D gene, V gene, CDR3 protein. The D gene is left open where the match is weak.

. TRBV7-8 CASSFPHGRFSYEQYF
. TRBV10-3 CAITSSGSRREQYF
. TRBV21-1 CASSGTLVGLLYF
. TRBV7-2 CASSLTRGYGYTF
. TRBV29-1 CSVGGYTGELFF
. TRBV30 CAWRRRPMFETQYF
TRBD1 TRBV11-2 CASSLVRGQRGVHGYTF
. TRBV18 CASSPGSGYGYTF
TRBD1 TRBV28 CATDREDANYGYTF
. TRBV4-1 CASSQKGGAGVLSYGYTF
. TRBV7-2 CASSFNTQSYEQYF
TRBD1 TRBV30 CAWSEGASNEKLFF
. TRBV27 CASIHPGELFF
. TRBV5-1 CASSFPQETQYF